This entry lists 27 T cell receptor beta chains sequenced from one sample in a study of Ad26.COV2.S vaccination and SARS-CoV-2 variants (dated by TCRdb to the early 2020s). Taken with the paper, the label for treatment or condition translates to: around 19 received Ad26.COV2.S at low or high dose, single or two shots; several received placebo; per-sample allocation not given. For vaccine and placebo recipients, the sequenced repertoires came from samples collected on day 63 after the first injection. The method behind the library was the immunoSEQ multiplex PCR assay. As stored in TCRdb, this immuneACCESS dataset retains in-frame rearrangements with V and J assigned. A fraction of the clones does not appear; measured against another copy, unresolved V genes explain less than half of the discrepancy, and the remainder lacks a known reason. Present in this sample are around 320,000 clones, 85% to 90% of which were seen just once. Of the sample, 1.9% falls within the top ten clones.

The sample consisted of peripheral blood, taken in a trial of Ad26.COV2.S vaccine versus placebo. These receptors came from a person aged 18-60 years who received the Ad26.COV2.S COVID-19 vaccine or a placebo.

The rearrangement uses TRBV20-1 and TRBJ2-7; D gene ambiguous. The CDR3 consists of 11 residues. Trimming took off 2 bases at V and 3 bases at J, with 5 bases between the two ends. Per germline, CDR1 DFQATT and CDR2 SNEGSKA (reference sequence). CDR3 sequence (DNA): TGCAGTGCTAGACCTGACTACGAGCAGTACTTC. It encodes CSARPDYEQYF.

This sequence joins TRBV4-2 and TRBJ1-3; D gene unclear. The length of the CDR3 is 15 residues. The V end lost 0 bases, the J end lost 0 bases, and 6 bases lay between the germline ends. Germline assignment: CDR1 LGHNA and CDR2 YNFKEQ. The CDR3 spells CASSQEMSSGNTIYF. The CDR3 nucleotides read TGTGCCAGCAGCCAAGAGATGAGCTCTGGAAACACCATATATTTT.

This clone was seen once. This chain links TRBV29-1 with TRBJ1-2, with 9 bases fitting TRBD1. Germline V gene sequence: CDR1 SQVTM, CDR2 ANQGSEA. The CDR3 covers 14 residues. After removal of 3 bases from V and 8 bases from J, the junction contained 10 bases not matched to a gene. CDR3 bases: TGCAGCGTTGAGTTACAGGGGGCAGGAGGGGGCTACACCTTC. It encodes CSVELQGAGGGYTF.

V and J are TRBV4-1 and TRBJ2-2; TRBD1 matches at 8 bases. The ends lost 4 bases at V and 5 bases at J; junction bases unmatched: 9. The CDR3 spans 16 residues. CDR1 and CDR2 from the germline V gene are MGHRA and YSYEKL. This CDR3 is CASSLGQGKGTGELFF. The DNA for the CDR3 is TGCGCCAGCAGCCTAGGACAGGGAAAGGGTACCGGGGAGCTGTTTTTT.

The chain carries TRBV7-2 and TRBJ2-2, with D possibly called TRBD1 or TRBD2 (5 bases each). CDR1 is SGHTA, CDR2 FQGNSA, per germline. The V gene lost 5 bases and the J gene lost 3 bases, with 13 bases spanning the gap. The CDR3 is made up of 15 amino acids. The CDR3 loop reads CASSVRGPYTGELFF. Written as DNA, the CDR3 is TGTGCCAGCAGCGTCCGGGGCCCCTACACCGGGGAGCTGTTTTTT.

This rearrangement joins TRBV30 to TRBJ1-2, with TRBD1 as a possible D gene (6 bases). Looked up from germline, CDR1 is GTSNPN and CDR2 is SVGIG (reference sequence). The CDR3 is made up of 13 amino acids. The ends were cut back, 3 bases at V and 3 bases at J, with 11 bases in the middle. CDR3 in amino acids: CAWRRDKYYGYTF. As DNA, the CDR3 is TGTGCCTGGAGAAGGGACAAATACTATGGCTACACCTTC.

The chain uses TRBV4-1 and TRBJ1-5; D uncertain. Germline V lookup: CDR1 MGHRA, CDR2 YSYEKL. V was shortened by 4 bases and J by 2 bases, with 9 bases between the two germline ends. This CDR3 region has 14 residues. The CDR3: CASSPGAGNQPQHF. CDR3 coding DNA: TGCGCCAGCAGCCCCGGCGCAGGCAATCAGCCCCAGCATTTT.

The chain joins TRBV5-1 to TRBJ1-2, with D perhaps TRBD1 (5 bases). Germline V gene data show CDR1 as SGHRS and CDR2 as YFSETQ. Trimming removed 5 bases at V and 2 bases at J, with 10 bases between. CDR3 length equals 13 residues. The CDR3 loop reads CASRQDLNYGYTF. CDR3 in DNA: TGCGCCAGCAGACAGGATCTAAACTATGGCTACACCTTC.

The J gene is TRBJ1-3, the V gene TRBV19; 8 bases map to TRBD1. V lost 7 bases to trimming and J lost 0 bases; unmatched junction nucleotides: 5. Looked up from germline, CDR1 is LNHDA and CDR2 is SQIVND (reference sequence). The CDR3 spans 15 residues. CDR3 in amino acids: CASTPDRDSGNTIYF. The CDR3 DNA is TGTGCCAGTACCCCGGACAGGGACTCTGGAAACACCATATATTTT.

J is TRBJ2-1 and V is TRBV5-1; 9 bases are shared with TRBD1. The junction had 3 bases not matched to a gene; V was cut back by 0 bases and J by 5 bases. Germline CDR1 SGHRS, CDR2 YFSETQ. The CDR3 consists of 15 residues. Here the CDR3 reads CASSLDTGGNNEQFF. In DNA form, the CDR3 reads TGCGCCAGCAGCTTGGATACAGGGGGCAACAATGAGCAGTTCTTC. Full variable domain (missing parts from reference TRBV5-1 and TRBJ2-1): KAGVTQTPRYLIKTRGQQVTLSCSPISGHRSVSWYQQTPGQGLQFLFEYFSETQRNKGNFPGRFSGRQFSNSRSEMNVSTLELGDSALYLCASSLDTGGNNEQFFGPGTRLTVL.

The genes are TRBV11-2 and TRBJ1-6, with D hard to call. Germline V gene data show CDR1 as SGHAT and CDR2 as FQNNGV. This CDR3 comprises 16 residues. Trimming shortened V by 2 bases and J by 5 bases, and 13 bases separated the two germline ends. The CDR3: CASSLTSEIHNSPLHF. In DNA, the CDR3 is TGTGCCAGCAGCTTAACGTCAGAGATTCATAATTCACCCCTCCACTTT. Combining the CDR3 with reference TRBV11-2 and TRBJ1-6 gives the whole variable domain EAGVAQSPRYKIIEKRQSVAFWCNPISGHATLYWYQQILGQGPKLLIQFQNNGVVDDSQLPKDRFSAERLKGVDSTLKIQPAKLEDSAVYLCASSLTSEIHNSPLHFGNGTRLTVT.

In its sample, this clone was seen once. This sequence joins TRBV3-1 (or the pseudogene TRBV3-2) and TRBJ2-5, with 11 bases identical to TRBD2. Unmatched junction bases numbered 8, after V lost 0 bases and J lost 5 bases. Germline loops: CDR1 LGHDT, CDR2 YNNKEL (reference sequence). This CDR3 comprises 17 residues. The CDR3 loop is CASSQDQTSGVAETQYF. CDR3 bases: TGTGCCAGCAGCCAAGACCAGACTAGCGGGGTTGCGGAGACCCAGTACTTC.

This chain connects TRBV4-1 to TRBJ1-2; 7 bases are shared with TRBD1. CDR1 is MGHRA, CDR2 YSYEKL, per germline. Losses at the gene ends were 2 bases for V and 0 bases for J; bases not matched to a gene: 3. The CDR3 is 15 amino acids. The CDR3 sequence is CASSQQTGSNYGYTF. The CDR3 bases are TGCGCCAGCAGCCAACAGACAGGGTCTAACTATGGCTACACCTTC.

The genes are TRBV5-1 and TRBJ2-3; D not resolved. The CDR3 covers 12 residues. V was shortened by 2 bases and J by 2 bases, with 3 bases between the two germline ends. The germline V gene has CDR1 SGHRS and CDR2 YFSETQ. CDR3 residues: CASSFDTDTQYF. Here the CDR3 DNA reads TGCGCCAGCAGCTTCGACACAGATACGCAGTATTTT.

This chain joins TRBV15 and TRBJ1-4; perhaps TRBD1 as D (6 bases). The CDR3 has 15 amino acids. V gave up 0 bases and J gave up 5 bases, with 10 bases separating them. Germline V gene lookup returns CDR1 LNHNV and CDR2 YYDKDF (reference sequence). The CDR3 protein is CATSRDGGHNEKLFF. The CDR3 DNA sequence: TGTGCCACCAGCAGAGATGGGGGGCACAATGAAAAACTGTTTTTT.

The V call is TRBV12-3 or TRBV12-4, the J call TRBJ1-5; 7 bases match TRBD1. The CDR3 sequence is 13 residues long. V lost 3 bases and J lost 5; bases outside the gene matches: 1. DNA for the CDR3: TGTGCCAGCAGTTTCGGGACAGATCAGCCCCAGCATTTT. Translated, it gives CASSFGTDQPQHF.

As DNA, the CDR3 is TGCGCCAGCAGTGAAAGGGACCCCTACAATGAGCAGTTCTTC. It translates to CASSERDPYNEQFF. The V gene is TRBV10-1, the J gene TRBJ2-1; D may match TRBD1 or TRBD2 (5 bases each). Per germline, CDR1 WNHNN and CDR2 SYGVQD (reference sequence). This CDR3 has 14 residues. V lost 3 bases and J lost 2, with 8 bases in between.

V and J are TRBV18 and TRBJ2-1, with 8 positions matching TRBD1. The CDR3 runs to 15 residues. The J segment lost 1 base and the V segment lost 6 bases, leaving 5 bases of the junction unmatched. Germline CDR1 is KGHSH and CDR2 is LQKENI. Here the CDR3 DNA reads TGTGCCAGCTCGAGGGGACAGGTATCCTACAATGAGCAGTTCTTC. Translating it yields CASSRGQVSYNEQFF.

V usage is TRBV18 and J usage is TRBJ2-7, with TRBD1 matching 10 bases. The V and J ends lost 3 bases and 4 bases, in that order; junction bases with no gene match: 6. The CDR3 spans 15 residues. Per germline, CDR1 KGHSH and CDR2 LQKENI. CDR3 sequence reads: CASSPGQGNSYEQYF. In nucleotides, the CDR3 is TGTGCCAGCTCACCGGGACAGGGGAATAGTTACGAGCAGTACTTC.

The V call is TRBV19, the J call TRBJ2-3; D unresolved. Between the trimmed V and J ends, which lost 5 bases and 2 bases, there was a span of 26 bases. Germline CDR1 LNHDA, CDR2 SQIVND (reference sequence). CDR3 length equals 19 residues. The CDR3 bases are TGTGCCAGTAGTGCTGTGTGGCGGATGATCACAAAAGACACAGATACGCAGTATTTT. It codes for CASSAVWRMITKDTDTQYF. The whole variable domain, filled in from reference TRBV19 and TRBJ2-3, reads DGGITQSPKYLFRKEGQNVTLSCEQNLNHDAMYWYRQDPGQGLRLIYYSQIVNDFQKGDIAEGYSVSREKKESFPLTVTSAQKNPTAFYLCASSAVWRMITKDTDTQYFGPGTRLTVL.

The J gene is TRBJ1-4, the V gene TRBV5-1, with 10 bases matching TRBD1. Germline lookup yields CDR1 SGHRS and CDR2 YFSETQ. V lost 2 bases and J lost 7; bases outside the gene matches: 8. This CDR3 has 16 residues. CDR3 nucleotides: TGCGCCAGCAGCTTCCGGGACAGGGGAGCTGGTGAAAAACTGTTTTTT. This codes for CASSFRDRGAGEKLFF.

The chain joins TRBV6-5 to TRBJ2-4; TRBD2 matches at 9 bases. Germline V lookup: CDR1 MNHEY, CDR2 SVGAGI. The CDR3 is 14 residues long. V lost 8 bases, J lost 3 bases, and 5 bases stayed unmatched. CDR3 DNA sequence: TGTGCCAGCGATGAGCGGGGGGACAAAAACATTCAGTACTTC. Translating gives CASDERGDKNIQYF.

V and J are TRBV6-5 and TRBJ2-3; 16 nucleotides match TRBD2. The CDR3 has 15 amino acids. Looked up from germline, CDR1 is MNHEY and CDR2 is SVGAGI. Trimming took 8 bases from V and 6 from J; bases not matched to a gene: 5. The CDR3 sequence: CASRGTSGGADTQYF. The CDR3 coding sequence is TGTGCCAGCCGAGGGACTAGCGGGGGGGCGGATACGCAGTATTTT.

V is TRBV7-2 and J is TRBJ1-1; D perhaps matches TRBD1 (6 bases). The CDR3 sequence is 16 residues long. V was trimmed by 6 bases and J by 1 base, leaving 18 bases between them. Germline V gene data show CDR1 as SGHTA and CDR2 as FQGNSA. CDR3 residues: CASRTQGGLKNTEAFF. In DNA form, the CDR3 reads TGTGCCAGCAGAACGCAAGGGGGTTTGAAGAACACTGAAGCTTTCTTT.

The DNA for the CDR3 is TGTGCCAGCAGCTTACGGGAGAACTATGGCTACACCTTC. Translating it yields CASSLRENYGYTF. The chain is built from TRBV11-2 and TRBJ1-2, with D unclear. The germline CDR1 and CDR2 sequences are SGHAT and FQNNGV. Trimming pared 2 bases from V and 2 bases from J, leaving 6 bases between. This CDR3 is 13 amino acids long.

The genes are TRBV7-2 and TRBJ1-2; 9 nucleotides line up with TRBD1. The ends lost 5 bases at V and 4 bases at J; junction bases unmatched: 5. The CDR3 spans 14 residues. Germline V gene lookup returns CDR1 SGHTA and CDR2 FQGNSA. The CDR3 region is CASSRDRVAYGYTF. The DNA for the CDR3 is TGTGCCAGCAGCAGGGACAGGGTGGCCTATGGCTACACCTTC.

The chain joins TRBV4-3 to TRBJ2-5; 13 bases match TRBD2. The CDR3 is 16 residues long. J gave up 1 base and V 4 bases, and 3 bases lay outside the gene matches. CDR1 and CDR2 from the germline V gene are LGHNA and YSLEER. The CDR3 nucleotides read TGCGCCAGCAGCCGGACTAGCGGGGGACCCCAAGAGACCCAGTACTTC. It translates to CASSRTSGGPQETQYF.